This record concerns one T cell receptor (beta chain) sequence. Naive CD8 isolation took CD45RO-negative cells positively selected for CCR7 and excluded terminally differentiated effector memory CD45RA+ cells. Sequencing was performed with immunoSEQ multiplex PCR; in TCRdb, only in-frame clones are kept and a portion is missing. The table has some 2,100,000 clones, approximately 94% seen once; the top ten hold under 2%. The sample comes from a study of shared clonotypes between healthy human individuals. Study context: Each donor's CD8 memory used one plate, CD8 naive two, each CD4 subset three.

This TCR was sampled from a man aged 18-30 years in good health. Some clones in this sample may be carry-over from other donors' samples. Sample: naive CD8+ T cells from PBMCs.

CDR3 in DNA: TGTGCCAGCAGCCGTCGTTTCGGCCCCAAGCAAGAGACCCAGTACTTC. Encoded protein: CASSRRFGPKQETQYF. This chain links TRBV11-2 with TRBJ2-5; no clear D. Germline CDR1 and CDR2: SGHAT and FQNNGV. The CDR3 length is 16 residues. V dropped 5 bases and J dropped 2 bases, with 18 bases sitting between them.